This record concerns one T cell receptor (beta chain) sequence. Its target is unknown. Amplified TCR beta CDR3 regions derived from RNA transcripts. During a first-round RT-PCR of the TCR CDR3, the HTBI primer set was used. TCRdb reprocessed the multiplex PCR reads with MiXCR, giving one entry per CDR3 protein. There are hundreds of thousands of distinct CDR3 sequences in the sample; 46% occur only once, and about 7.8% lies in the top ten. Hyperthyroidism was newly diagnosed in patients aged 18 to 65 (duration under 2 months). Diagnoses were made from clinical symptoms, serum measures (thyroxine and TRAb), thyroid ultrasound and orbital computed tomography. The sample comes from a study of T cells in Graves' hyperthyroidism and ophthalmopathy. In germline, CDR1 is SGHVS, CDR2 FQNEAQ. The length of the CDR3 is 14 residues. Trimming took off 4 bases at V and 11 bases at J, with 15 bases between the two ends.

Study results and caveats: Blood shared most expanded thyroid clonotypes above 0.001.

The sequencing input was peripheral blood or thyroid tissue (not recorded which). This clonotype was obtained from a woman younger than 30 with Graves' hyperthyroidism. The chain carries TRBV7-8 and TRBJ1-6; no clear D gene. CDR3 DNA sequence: TGTGCCAGCAGCTGGTCGGATAGAGGTCCACCCCTCCACTTT. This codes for CASSWSDRGPPLHF.